This T cell receptor (beta chain) was sequenced in a study of T-cell reconstitution after alpha-beta-depleted transplantation in children. Germline lookup yields CDR1 LGHNA and CDR2 YSLEER. Trimming pared 0 bases from V and 11 bases from J, leaving 12 bases between. The CDR3 contains 13 residues. Notes on the study in general: Some patients' high day-60 TCRbeta diversity was attributed to recipient cells surviving conditioning. Expanded clones from the graft, numbering several hundred, reportedly supplied alpha-beta T cells about two months after transplant. One year post-transplant, T-cell counts and diversity were largely derived from T cells produced anew.

This clonotype was counted at least ten times. Its cognate antigen is unknown. It was with unique molecular identifiers that the TCRbeta library was prepared. TCRdb used MiXCR to reprocess the PCR reads, holding one entry per CDR3 protein. The table lists 480,000 or so distinct CDR3 sequences, roughly a tenth of them singletons. The chain links TRBV4-3 to TRBJ2-3, with D hard to call. This TCR was sampled from a child younger than 10 with inherited bone marrow failure, due to receive a stem cell transplant. Sequenced here: PBMCs, sampled before TCRalphabeta/CD19-depleted stem cell transplant. In DNA form, the CDR3 reads TGCGCCAGCAGCCAAGACCTGGATCCTAGGCAGTATTTT. Its protein is CASSQDLDPRQYF.